This is a list of T cell receptor beta chains from one sample in a study of Tregs in tolerant kidney transplant recipients. Produced via immunoSEQ multiplex PCR; TCRdb's table is partial and in-frame only. Counted here are about 50,000 clones, around 90% occurring once; the ten biggest clones make up 15% to 17%. The sample in question was CD8+ T cells from blood (PBMCs), obtained 12 months after the transplant. These receptors originate from a human patient who received a combined kidney and bone marrow transplant. Among the T cells, some may be from the graft donor. The CDR3 runs from the conserved cysteine through the conserved F or W. D genes are given only for firm matches. Rows may omit the clone size; those that give it use once, few, many or a size class.

>NA|TRBJ2-7|12|NA|TRBV18
TGTGCCAGCTCGGAGGATACCTACGAGCAGTACTTC
CASSEDTYEQYF
>TRBD1|TRBJ2-1|14|NA|TRBV28
TGTGCCAGTTCGTGGACAGGGGGCGGAAATGAGCAGTTCTTC
CASSWTGGGNEQFF
>NA|TRBJ2-4|17|NA|TRBV5-6
TGTGCCAGCAGCTTAGAGGGCGGGATGGGTACCAAAAACATTCAGTACTTC
CASSLEGGMGTKNIQYF
>NA|TRBJ1-5|14|NA|TRBV9
TGTGCCAGCAGCGAAGAGTTTAGCAATCAGCCCCAGCATTTT
CASSEEFSNQPQHF
>NA|TRBJ2-5|13|NA|TRBV14
TGTGCCAGCAGCCTCCTCCCAGGCAAAGAGCAGTACTTC
CASSLLPGKEQYF
>NA|TRBJ2-7|13|NA|TRBV27
TGTGCCAGCAGTTTCGCCGGGTCCTACGAGCAGTACTTC
CASSFAGSYEQYF
>TRBD2|TRBJ2-5|16|NA|TRBV27
TGTGCCAGCACCCCCCTCCTGGGACTAGACATGGGGACCCAGTACTTC
CASTPLLGLDMGTQYF
>NA|TRBJ2-1|15|once|TRBV7-9
TGTGCCAGCAGCTTAACGGAGCCAGGGGAAGTTGGGCAGTTCTTC
CASSLTEPGEVGQFF
>NA|TRBJ2-7|16|NA|TRBV13
TGTGCCAGCAGCTTAGGAGGGGGAGGGGGGTCCTACGAGCAGTACTTC
CASSLGGGGGSYEQYF
>NA|TRBJ2-7|14|NA|TRBV6-5
TGTGCCAGCAGTTGGTGGACAGAATCCTACGAGCAGTACTTC
CASSWWTESYEQYF
>TRBD1|TRBJ2-1|16|NA|TRBV15
TGTGCCACCAGCGGCCCTCTACAGGGGTACTCCAATGAGCAGTTCTTC
CATSGPLQGYSNEQFF
>TRBD1|TRBJ1-2|12|NA|TRBV7-2
TGTGCCAGCAGATCGGGACAGGGAGGCTACACCTTC
CASRSGQGGYTF
>NA|TRBJ1-6|16|once|TRBV11-2
TGTGCCAGCAGCTTAGGGGGGGGGAGTTATAATTCACCCCTCCACTTT
CASSLGGGSYNSPLHF
>TRBD1|TRBJ2-7|14|NA|TRBV7-9
TGTGCCAGCAGCAAGACAGGGTTTCCCTACGAGCAGTACTTC
CASSKTGFPYEQYF
>NA|TRBJ1-4|14|NA|TRBV27
TGTGCCAGCAGGCAAGGATTCGGGAATGAAAAACTGTTTTTT
CASRQGFGNEKLFF
>TRBD2|TRBJ2-2|16|NA|TRBV28
TGTGCCAGCTGTGAGCGGGGGGGCCCGGACACCGGGGAGCTGTTTTTT
CASCERGGPDTGELFF
>NA|TRBJ1-1|13|NA|TRBV19
TGTGCCAGTAGTATAGTTTCAGGGATTGAAGCTTTCTTT
CASSIVSGIEAFF
>TRBD2|TRBJ2-1|14|NA|TRBV30
TGTGCCTGGAGTGGGGGACTAGGAGACAATGAGCAGTTCTTC
CAWSGGLGDNEQFF
>TRBD1|TRBJ2-1|15|NA|TRBV28
TGTGCCAGCAGTCTTCTACATACAGGGGGCAATGAGCAGTTCTTC
CASSLLHTGGNEQFF
>TRBD2|TRBJ2-7|15|NA|TRBV9
TGTGCCAGCAGTGCTAGCGGGGGAGGCTCCTACGAGCAGTACTTC
CASSASGGGSYEQYF
>NA|TRBJ2-7|13|NA|TRBV5-8
TGTGCCAGCAGCTGGCTCGGAGTCTACGAGCAGTACTTC
CASSWLGVYEQYF
>TRBD1|TRBJ2-7|17|NA|TRBV18
TGTGCCAGCTCACCCTTCTCGGCGGGGACAGGGGTCTACGAGCAGTACTTC
CASSPFSAGTGVYEQYF